The clone carrying this TCR beta chain showed up many times. As yet, its antigen is unknown. Using a constant-region primer together with ProtoScript II reverse transcriptase, TCR beta cDNA was made from roughly 540 ng of total RNA. Three-round nested multiplex PCR performed with slightly modified ARM-PCR produced the TCR beta libraries. TRBV1-TRBV30 forward primers paired with a C-beta reverse primer drove the first two PCR rounds, about 9 cycles each. One entry per CDR3 protein results from TCRdb running MiXCR on the multiplex PCR reads. The sample yields tens of thousands of distinct CDR3 sequences, 72% seen once. The CDR3 runs 17 residues. The ends were cut back, 10 bases at V and 1 base at J, with 26 bases in the middle. Germline loops: CDR1 MDHEN, CDR2 SYDVKM. These data come from a study of tumor-infiltrating lymphocytes in primary liver carcinoma. Co-extraction of both nucleic acids (RNA and DNA) used roughly 20-34 mg of unsorted bulk tissue. Patients underwent surgical resection for primary liver carcinoma. Viable tumor cell content exceeded 85% in every tumor sample.

Study-wide results and limits: A small share of top clones, only about 7.5-24%, was found in all five tumor regions. Pairs of tumor regions overlapped more than tumor-adjacent and tumor-blood pairs did.

This clonotype originated in a man in his forties or fifties with primary liver carcinoma and hepatitis B virus infection. The sequenced sample was liver tumor tissue from sampling region 1. The subset is: tumor region T1, superior pole. The chain recombines TRBV28 with TRBJ2-7; D possibly uses TRBD1 or TRBD2 (6 bases each). Written as DNA, the CDR3 is TGTGCCACCCTCATGACGGGGGCCCCAGATGATTCCTACGAGCAGTACTTC. Encoded protein: CATLMTGAPDDSYEQYF.